The T cell receptor beta chain under discussion was sequenced for a study of blood T cell repertoires in COVID-19. As for the study in general: The analysed material was cDNA or gDNA that came from T cells, B-cell-depleted T cells, or PBMCs.

Germline CDR1 is SGHNT and CDR2 is YENEEA. V lost 2 bases and J 2 bases, leaving 13 bases between the germline ends. CDR3 size: 16 residues. Clones were read by immunoSEQ multiplex PCR, and TCRdb kept only the in-frame ones, dropping some. This repertoire shows tens of thousands of clones, approximately 82% found once; its top ten account for around 5.2%. This clonotype was obtained from a human donor in a cohort sampled during active COVID-19. The V call is TRBV11-3, the J call TRBJ1-3; a possible D gene is TRBD1 (5 bases). The sequenced sample consisted of peripheral blood. The CDR3 protein is CASSLNTGEAGNTIYF. The DNA for the CDR3 is TGTGCCAGCAGCTTAAATACAGGAGAGGCTGGAAACACCATATATTTT.